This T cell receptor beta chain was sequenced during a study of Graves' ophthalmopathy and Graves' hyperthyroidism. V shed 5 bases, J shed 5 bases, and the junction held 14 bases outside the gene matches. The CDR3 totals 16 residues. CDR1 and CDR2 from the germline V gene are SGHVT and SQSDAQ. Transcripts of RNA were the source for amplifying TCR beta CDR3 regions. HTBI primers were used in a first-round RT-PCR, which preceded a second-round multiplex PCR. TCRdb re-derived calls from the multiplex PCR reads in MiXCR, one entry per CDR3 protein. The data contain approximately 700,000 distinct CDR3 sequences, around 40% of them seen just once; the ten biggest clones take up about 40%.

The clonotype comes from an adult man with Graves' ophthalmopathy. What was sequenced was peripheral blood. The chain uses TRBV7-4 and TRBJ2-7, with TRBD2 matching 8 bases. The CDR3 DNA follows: TGTGCCAGCAGCCAAGAATCGGGAGGGACCCTCCACGAGCAGTACTTC. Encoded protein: CASSQESGGTLHEQYF. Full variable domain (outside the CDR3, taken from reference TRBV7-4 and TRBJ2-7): GAGVSQSPRYKVAKRGRDVALRCDSISGHVTLYWYRQTLGQGSEVLTYSQSDAQRDKSGRPSGRFSAERPERSVSTLKIQRTEQGDSAVYLCASSQESGGTLHEQYFGPGTRLTVT.